The clone carrying this T cell receptor beta chain was observed a handful of times. Its antigen is not known. Germline-derived CDR1 and CDR2 are LGHNA and YNFKEQ. The CDR3 is 17 amino acids. V was cut by 3 bases and J by 5 bases, with 19 bases left in between. These data are taken from a study of identical twins. TCRdb redid the calling of the 5' RACE reads with MiXCR, one entry per CDR3 protein. The profile covers about 520,000 distinct CDR3 sequences, with under 25% appearing a single time and about 0.91% taken by the ten largest. Study outcomes and limitations: Because invariant MAIT and iNKT cells could be present, zero-insertion analyses could be partly confounded. Findings came from cross-sectional statistics, without long-term follow-up of donors. Abundant beta clonotypes from cord blood had fewer insertions, unlike memory repertoires, which showed none.

The sample was also reused in another study, on T cells expressing NK-cell markers.

Specimen: CD4+ T cells sorted from blood. This TCR derives from a woman aged 18-30 years in good health. V and J are TRBV4-2 and TRBJ2-2, with D perhaps matching TRBD2 (5 bases). The CDR3 reads CASSHPVRVGRTGELFF. The CDR3 nucleotides read TGTGCCAGCAGCCACCCCGTGAGGGTTGGTAGGACCGGGGAGCTGTTTTTT.